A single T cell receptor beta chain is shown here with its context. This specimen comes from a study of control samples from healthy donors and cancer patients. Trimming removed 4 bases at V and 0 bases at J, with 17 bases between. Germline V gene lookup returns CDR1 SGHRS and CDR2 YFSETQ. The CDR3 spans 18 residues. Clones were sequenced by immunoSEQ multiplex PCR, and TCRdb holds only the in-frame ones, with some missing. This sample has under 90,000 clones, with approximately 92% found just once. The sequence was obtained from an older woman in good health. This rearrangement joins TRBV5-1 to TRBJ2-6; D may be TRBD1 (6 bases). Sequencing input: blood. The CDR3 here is CASSLRTAQHSGANVLTF. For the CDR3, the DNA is TGCGCCAGCAGCCTACGGACAGCCCAACACTCTGGGGCCAACGTCCTGACTTTC.